This TCR beta chain was retrieved from a study of shared clonotypes between healthy human individuals (dated by TCRdb to the early 2020s). For the wider study: The cohort comprised a couple of women and three men aged 18 to 49 years. Per donor, three plates each were used for CD4 naive and CD4 memory, two for CD8 naive, and one for CD8 memory. Each donor's leukapheresis produced roughly between roughly 0.85 and 9.5 billion PBMCs. To increase sequencing depth and limit assay-specific biases, different laboratories used diverse techniques to prepare libraries and sequence TCR repertoires. Blood TCR repertoires of a handful of healthy adults were deeply sequenced to estimate repertoire size and the extent of clonotype sharing between individuals.

Broad study findings and their caveats: Approximately 5% of naive CD4, 3% to 3.5% of naive CD8, approximately 2% of memory CD4, and more than 0.35% of memory CD8 clonotypes were shared across several donors. Compared with non-shared clonotypes, clonotypes shared by all four sorted-subset donors had higher generation probabilities. Even with the large sequencing depth, rarefaction of the sorted-subset datasets indicated that sequencing was incomplete. Because the study included a small number of donors, the genetic and exposure-history diversity represented was limited. Pairwise subsampling indicated that sequencing depth was expected to affect the degree of clonotype sharing among donors. Naive subsets generally had larger estimated clonotype richness than memory subsets did. Sampling was limited to blood, and TCR repertoires in tissue likely differ from TCR repertoires in blood.

Worth noting for this clone: Its recognized antigen is unknown. Per-base qualities were not stored, and no clone one base away is much larger.

At the junction V is shortened by 1 base and J by 6 bases; bases outside the gene matches: 6. The CDR3 measures 16 amino acids from cysteine to phenylalanine. Here the CDR3 DNA is all that survives: 48 bases in frame from base 1. CDR1 and CDR2 are read off the germline V gene as ENHRY and SYGVKD. Using the deep immunoSEQ assay, TCR CDR3 regions were amplified from genomic DNA by multiplex PCR. Genomic DNA extracted from each cell subset was distributed evenly over all wells of several immunoSEQ 96-well plates, and each plate served as one replicate. For sorted subsets, about 220 ng of genomic DNA, equivalent to about 30,000 T cell genomes, went into each replicate PCR. Purified libraries were quantified with a Qubit 3.0 fluorometer, sized on a Bioanalyzer 2100, and re-quantified with the KAPA Library Quantification kit. Every immunoSEQ 96-well plate was sequenced on a separate single-read 150-cycle Illumina NextSeq 550 flow cell. On the study's bioinformatics: Because only junctional sequences without quality scores were contained in the immunoSEQ output, filtering matching that applied to full-length reads could not be performed. To assign V/J genes and CDR3, sequences were annotated using PyIR, a Python wrapper for IgBLAST v1.9, with IMGT germline references. Reads were removed for weak V/J assignments (E-value above 1e-6), missing CDR3, stop codons, out-of-frame junctions, or ambiguous translated residues. V3J clonotypes were defined as sequences sharing an identical inferred V gene, J gene, and CDR3 amino acid sequence. To compute the percentage overlap between repertoires, the number of shared unique clonotypes was divided by the size of the smaller repertoire. Repertoire richness was assessed with RTK rarefaction, the Chao1 estimator, and Recon v2.1 estimates of unobserved clonotypes. Generation probabilities for all TCRbeta clonotypes obtained by the gDNA method from four donors were computed using OLGA. Sourced from immuneACCESS, this table was stored by TCRdb with only in-frame sequences that have V and J called. A share of the clones is absent; for the studies checked, an unresolved V gene accounts for under half, and the remainder has no known explanation. That table furnishes V, J and clone size, whereas the DNA furnished D and trimming. The sample records 2 million to 2.5 million clones, around 95% of which are singletons. 0.13% of the sample comes from the top ten.

Healthy HIV-negative adults with no recently reported acute infections or vaccinations were included as donors. All donors were Caucasian adults living in Nashville, Tennessee, USA. CD4+ T cells were enriched by magnetic negative selection, after which naive cells were positively selected on CD45RA and the negative fraction was taken as the memory subset. After blood collection by leukapheresis, PBMCs were isolated using Ficoll-Histopaque density gradient centrifugation and then cryopreserved in the vapor phase of liquid nitrogen. Analytical flow cytometry was used to check the purity and quantity of every magnetically sorted T cell population. Each sorted fraction had its genomic DNA isolated and then quantified by UV absorbance on a Nanodrop 2000c.

The source is a man between 18 and 35 years old in good health. This chain is built from TRBV10-3 and TRBJ2-1; 10 central bases correspond to TRBD2. Sequenced material: naive CD4+ T cells sorted from blood. In the paper's terms, the cell subset or site label means: CD45RA+ positively selected. The DNA sequence reads TGTGCCATCAGTGAGTGGAGCGGGAGGGCCCTCAATGAGCAGTTCTTC. It codes for CAISEWSGRALNEQFF.